These 10 T cell receptor beta chains came from one sample sequenced in a study of naive and memory T cell subsets. The library had UMIs added by 3' ligation of an oligonucleotide to TCR cDNA. The SP2 primer and nested alpha and beta constant region primers amplified ligated cDNA in four rounds. TCRdb fed the 5' RACE reads into MiXCR, producing one record per CDR3 protein. The sample carries around 48,000 distinct CDR3 sequences, 4.7% recorded once. The origin of the receptors is a female donor in good health.

This clonotype was recorded many times. This rearrangement joins TRBV28 to TRBJ1-1; TRBD1 matches at 7 bases. Germline CDR1 MDHEN, CDR2 SYDVKM. The CDR3 is made up of 15 amino acids. V was clipped by 5 bases and J by 4 bases; unmatched bases: 10. CDR3 residues: CASSKGQRMGTEAFF. CDR3 coding DNA: TGTGCCAGCAGTAAGGGACAGCGGATGGGCACTGAAGCTTTCTTT.

On this clonotype: This may come from a read error, since a much larger clone is one base off. V is TRBV7-2 and J is TRBJ2-3; 11 bases align to TRBD2. Trimming at V came to 6 bases and at J to 4 bases, leaving 6 bases not matched to a gene. Germline-derived CDR1 and CDR2 are SGHTA and FQGNSA. The CDR3 spans 15 residues. CDR3 sequence (DNA): TGTGCCAGCAGACCTAGCGGGAGGAGCGCAGATACGCAGTATTTT. This codes for CASRPSGRSADTQYF.

In its sample, this clonotype was seen many times. V is TRBV29-1 and J is TRBJ1-1; 7 nucleotides agree with TRBD1. Germline loops: CDR1 SQVTM, CDR2 ANQGSEA. CDR3 length: 13 amino acids. Trimming took 6 bases from V and 0 from J; bases not matched to a gene: 4. The CDR3 sequence is CSVRTGVNTEAFF. For the CDR3, the DNA is TGCAGCGTGAGGACAGGCGTGAACACTGAAGCTTTCTTT.

This clonotype was observed many times. This chain connects TRBV12-3 or TRBV12-4 to TRBJ2-1, with 9 bases fitting TRBD1. The CDR3 is 15 amino acids. The V and J ends lost 7 bases and 7 bases, in that order; junction bases with no gene match: 11. The CDR3 spells CASTLAGTGSNEQFF. The CDR3 DNA is TGTGCCAGCACTCTTGCCGGGACAGGGTCGAATGAGCAGTTCTTC.

This clonotype showed up many times. The rearrangement joins TRBV12-3 or TRBV12-4 to TRBJ2-7, with a weak D call TRBD2 (6 bases). This CDR3 has 15 amino acids. V was pared by 2 bases and J by 4 bases, with 15 bases between. DNA for the CDR3: TGTGCCAGCAGTTTATACCGCGGGGTTAGTTACGAGCAGTACTTC. Translating gives CASSLYRGVSYEQYF.

This clonotype was detected ten times or more. The gene calls are TRBV30 and TRBJ1-2; D possibly corresponds to TRBD1 (5 bases). Germline values: CDR1 GTSNPN, CDR2 SVGIG (reference sequence). The CDR3 is made up of 12 amino acids. Trimming took 3 bases from V and 4 from J, leaving 9 bases between them. Here the CDR3 DNA reads TGTGCCTGGAGGGGGGTTAGCTATGGCTACACCTTC. It encodes CAWRGVSYGYTF.

This clonotype occurred a few times. V usage is TRBV20-1 and J usage is TRBJ1-1, with D possibly being TRBD1 (5 bases). Trimming removed 1 base from V and 4 bases from J, with 34 bases in between. Germline values: CDR1 DFQATT, CDR2 SNEGSKA (reference sequence). This CDR3 is built from 21 residues. The CDR3 DNA follows: TGCAGTGCTAGAGTAATAAACCCGAGGGCCGGGACCGCCATTCCGAGCACTGAAGCTTTCTTT. It translates to CSARVINPRAGTAIPSTEAFF.

This clonotype was seen repeatedly, ten times or more. The V and J genes are TRBV24-1 and TRBJ2-3; perhaps TRBD2 as D (5 bases). This CDR3 has 15 residues. V lost 0 bases and J lost 2, with 8 bases in between. Germline-derived CDR1 and CDR2 are KGHDR and SFDVKD. In nucleotides, the CDR3 is TGTGCCACCAGTGATTTGAGCGGTTCCACAGATACGCAGTATTTT. This sequence encodes CATSDLSGSTDTQYF.

This clonotype was seen a handful of times. The chain joins TRBV28 to TRBJ2-7; tentative D call: TRBD2 (6 bases). V was pared by 6 bases and J by 4 bases, with 16 bases between. CDR3 size: 14 residues. The germline V gene encodes CDR1 MDHEN and CDR2 SYDVKM. The CDR3 DNA reads TGTGCCAGCAGAAGTTCCGGGGGTCCTTACGAGCAGTACTTC. Its protein is CASRSSGGPYEQYF.

This clonotype was seen a few times. The V call is TRBV25-1, the J call TRBJ2-7, with 10 nucleotides matching TRBD2. The CDR3 covers 16 residues. V trimming: 1 base; J trimming: 6 bases; junction bases outside the gene matches: 9. Per germline, CDR1 MGHDK and CDR2 SYGVNS. CDR3 sequence: CASSESITSGTSEQYF. The DNA for the CDR3 is TGTGCCAGCAGTGAATCCATCACTAGCGGGACGTCCGAGCAGTACTTC.